This T cell receptor beta chain was sequenced for a study of blood T cell repertoires in COVID-19. Study overall: Sites across the United States, Italy and Spain contributed samples from acute and convalescent COVID-19. PBMCs, B-cell-depleted T cells, or T cells were the source of the cDNA or gDNA that made up the material.

Authors' methods: Amplification of reference gene primers provided the estimated nucleated cell counts. Assay used: immunoSEQ multiplex PCR; TCRdb lists only in-frame clones, some missing. D and trimming come from the DNA, and the V and J calls and clone size come from that table. The data contain 250,000 to 300,000 clones, 75% to 95% of them singletons. This CDR3 is 16 amino acids long. Germline CDR1 SGHTA, CDR2 FQGTGA. Trimming removed 1 base from V and 5 bases from J, with 18 bases in between. The TCR was taken from a woman under 40 who had recovered from COVID-19. The chain is built from TRBV7-3 and TRBJ2-7; D possibly corresponds to TRBD2 (7 bases). Sequencing input: PBMCs or T cells enriched from blood (not recorded which). For the CDR3, the DNA is TGTGCCAGCAGCTTAATTGCGGGGGCGAACAAAGACGAGCAGTACTTC. This sequence encodes CASSLIAGANKDEQYF. The full variable domain, completed using reference TRBV7-3 and TRBJ2-7, is GAGVSQTPSNKVTEKGKYVELRCDPISGHTALYWYRQSLGQGPEFLIYFQGTGAADDSGLPNDRFFAVRPEGSVSTLKIQRTERGDSAVYLCASSLIAGANKDEQYFGPGTRLTVT.